Listed below are T cell receptor beta chains from one sample, sequenced in a study of CD8 T cells in acute hepatitis C reinfection. Using immunoSEQ multiplex PCR, the repertoire was profiled, and TCRdb retains in-frame clones only, with some absent. The sample has 30,000 to 40,000 clones, 87% seen once. The sample taken for sequencing was naive CD8+ T cells from PBMCs. All receptors derive from a man aged 30 to 45 with chronic hepatitis C. Each CDR3 is given with its conserved first and last residue.

>TRBV5-1|12
CASNHDPKFQFF
>TRBV27|12
CASSDRLYEQYF
>TRBV18|17
CASSPGLSGHSTDTQYF
>TRBV4-1|14
CASRDQGRNTEAFF
>TRBV7-3|14
CASSLMGLGYEQYF
>TRBV13|16
CASSFSLAGMTDTQYF
>TRBV19|12
CASSAGSHEQYF
>TRBV11-2|15
CASSFLRGSTGELFF
>TRBV13|15
CASSFSTRVSYEQYF
>TRBV29-1|12
CSVVGNEGEQFF
>TRBV7-6|13
CASSRNRGNTIYF
>TRBV9|16
CASSSSGGGPVYEQYF
>TRBV25-1|13
CASSVGGDREQYF
>TRBV29-1|12
CSGGDGLWGYTF
>TRBV5-4|16
CASSWRLAGSYNEQFF
>TRBV9|16
CASSVGGDPLPYEQYF
>TRBV5-1|13
CASSSGLGYEQYF
>TRBV9|17
CASSVLAGSASLNEQFF
>TRBV13|15
CASSLAVGMEDGYTF
>TRBV9|14
CASSGGTVINEQFF
>TRBV11-2|13
CASSFDTSYEQYF
>TRBV14|16
CASSQFLTDYNSPLHF
>TRBV5-1|12
CASSRTYNEQFF
>TRBV9|14
CASNGDRGAYGYTF
>TRBV14|14
CASSRLSMNTEAFF
>TRBV28|15
CASSSGLAAPSWQFF
>TRBV27|16
CASSLVLAGGADTQYF
>TRBV4-1|15
CASSQAGTRTDTQYF
>TRBV19|14
CASILGAGGTEAFF
>TRBV7-6|13
CASSFLGVSEQFF
>TRBV4-1|18
CASSPSHLGVLGANTIYF
>TRBV9|19
CASSANPGTSGRAGNEQFF
>TRBV2|14
CASTSTGGLNEQYF
>TRBV29-1|11
CSVEDVDTQYF
>TRBV7-9|12
CASAGGNQPQHF
>TRBV18|13
CAVSQGDYYGYTF
>TRBV10-3|11
CAISEGSEQYF
>TRBV27|18
CASSSHLPLAGGSDTQYF
>TRBV7-9|17
CASSPPLREVRAGELFF
>TRBV4-3|14
CASSQFGDETEAFF
>TRBV9|15
CASSVDTAAHNEQFF